This T cell receptor beta chain is drawn from a study of blood T cell repertoires in COVID-19. Study details: Collection of acute and convalescent COVID-19 samples took place in the United States, Italy and Spain. In each case, the material was cDNA or gDNA derived from T cells, B-cell-depleted T cells, or PBMCs.

Source study methods: Reference gene primer amplification gave nucleated cell count estimates. The assay was immunoSEQ multiplex PCR, and TCRdb's table has in-frame clones only and misses some. D and trimming were read from the DNA, whereas the V and J calls and clone size are those reported in that table. The table has fewer than 150,000 clones, roughly 90% seen once. CDR3 length: 15 amino acids. Deletions cut 0 bases from V and 3 bases from J, with 11 bases between. From germline, CDR1 is LGHNA and CDR2 YSLEER. This sequence joins TRBV4-3 and TRBJ1-2; D is uncertain. Specimen: peripheral blood. This TCR derives from an older man who had recovered from COVID-19. The CDR3 reads CASSQEPGGDYGYTF. CDR3 nucleotides: TGCGCCAGCAGCCAAGAACCAGGAGGTGACTATGGCTACACCTTC.